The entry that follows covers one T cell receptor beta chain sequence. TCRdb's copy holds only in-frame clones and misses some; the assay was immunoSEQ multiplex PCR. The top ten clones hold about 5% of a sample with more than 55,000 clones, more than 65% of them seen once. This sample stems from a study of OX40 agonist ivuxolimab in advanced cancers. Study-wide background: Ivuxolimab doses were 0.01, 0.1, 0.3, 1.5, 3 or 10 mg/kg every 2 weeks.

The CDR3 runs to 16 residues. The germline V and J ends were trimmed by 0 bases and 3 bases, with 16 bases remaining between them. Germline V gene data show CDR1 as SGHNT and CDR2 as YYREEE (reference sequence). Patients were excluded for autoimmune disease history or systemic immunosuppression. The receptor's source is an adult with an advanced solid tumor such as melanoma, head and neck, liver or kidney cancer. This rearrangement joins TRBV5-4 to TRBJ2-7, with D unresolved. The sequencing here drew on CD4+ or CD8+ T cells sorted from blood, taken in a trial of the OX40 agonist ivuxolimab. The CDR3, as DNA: TGTGCCAGCAGCTTGGGCGCGGCAGCACCTCTCTACGAGCAGTACTTC. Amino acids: CASSLGAAAPLYEQYF.